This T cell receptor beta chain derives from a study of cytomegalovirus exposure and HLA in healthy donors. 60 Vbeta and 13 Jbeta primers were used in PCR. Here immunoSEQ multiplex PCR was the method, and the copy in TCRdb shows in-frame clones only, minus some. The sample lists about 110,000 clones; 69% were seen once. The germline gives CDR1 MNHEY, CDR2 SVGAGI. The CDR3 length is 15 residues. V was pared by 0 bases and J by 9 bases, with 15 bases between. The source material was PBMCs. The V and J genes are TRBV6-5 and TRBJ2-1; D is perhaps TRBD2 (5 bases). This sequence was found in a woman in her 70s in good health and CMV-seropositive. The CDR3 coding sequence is TGTGCCAGCAGTTACTCCCCGCGGGCCGAGGGTGAGCAGTTCTTC. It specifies CASSYSPRAEGEQFF.